The 14 T cell receptor beta chains below were found in one sample sequenced in a study of T-cell memory formation after mild COVID-19. TCRdb reprocessed the 5' RACE reads via MiXCR and lists one record per CDR3 protein. The sample includes about 400,000 distinct CDR3 sequences, around 14% seen only once; the top ten take about 22%. The sequenced sample was PBMCs or a T cell subset sorted from them (not recorded which). The receptors derive from a man younger than 35 who had mild COVID-19 (a few samples of this study predate the infection). Cell type and time point are not known.

This clonotype showed up just a few times. The chain combines TRBV16 with TRBJ1-5; D ambiguous. Trimming left V 0 bases short and J 3 bases short, with 12 bases between. CDR1 is KGHSY and CDR2 is FQNENV in the germline V gene. The CDR3 has 16 residues. In DNA form, the CDR3 reads TGTGCCAGCAGCCAATCGGAAGTCCTACTCAATCAGCCCCAGCATTTT. It translates to CASSQSEVLLNQPQHF.

This clonotype appeared a few times. The chain combines TRBV6-1 with TRBJ2-3; 9 bases fit TRBD2. The CDR3 runs to 15 residues. With V trimmed by 6 bases and J by 4 bases, 8 bases remained unmatched. In germline, CDR1 is MNHNS, CDR2 SASEGT. The CDR3 DNA reads as TGTGCCAGCAGCGCCGGGACTAGCTATTCAGATACGCAGTATTTT. It encodes CASSAGTSYSDTQYF.

This clonotype was seen only a few times. V usage is TRBV27 and J usage is TRBJ2-1, with 8 nucleotides matching TRBD2. Unmatched junction bases numbered 3, after V lost 6 bases and J lost 2 bases. Germline loops: CDR1 MNHEY, CDR2 SMNVEV (reference sequence). The CDR3 covers 14 residues. The CDR3 is CASRPGLAYNEQFF. Written as DNA, the CDR3 is TGTGCCAGCAGACCGGGACTAGCCTACAATGAGCAGTTCTTC.

This clonotype was observed a few times. The chain combines TRBV27 with TRBJ2-1; 8 bases line up with TRBD2. The J segment lost 3 bases and the V segment lost 7 bases, leaving 5 bases of the junction unmatched. The CDR3 runs 14 residues. Germline-derived CDR1 and CDR2 are MNHEY and SMNVEV (reference sequence). The CDR3 DNA sequence: TGTGCCAGCACTCTCCGGGGGGGCTACAATGAGCAGTTCTTC. Translating gives CASTLRGGYNEQFF.

This clonotype came up once. Written as DNA, the CDR3 is TGTGCCAGCAGTGCAAACCGGGGAAATGAAAAACTGTTTTTT. It translates to CASSANRGNEKLFF. This sequence joins TRBV9 and TRBJ1-4; unclear D gene. Trimming removed 5 bases from V and 5 bases from J, with 13 bases in between. There are 14 residues in the CDR3. Germline CDR1 SGDLS, CDR2 YYNGEE.

This clonotype was counted a few times. The chain links TRBV20-1 to TRBJ2-5; 9 bases line up with TRBD2. The V gene's germline CDR1 is DFQATT and CDR2 SNEGSKA (reference sequence). J gave up 5 bases and V 6 bases, and 10 bases lay outside the gene matches. The CDR3 length is 14 residues. CDR3 region: CSAKSGGPGETQYF. DNA for the CDR3: TGCAGTGCGAAGAGCGGGGGGCCAGGGGAGACCCAGTACTTC.

The rearrangement joins TRBV10-3 to TRBJ2-3; TRBD1 is a possible D gene (6 bases). Trimming removed 6 bases from V and 9 bases from J, with 10 bases in between. This CDR3 spans 11 amino acids. Germline-derived CDR1 and CDR2 are ENHRY and SYGVKD. This CDR3 reads CAIRRQETQYF. As DNA, the CDR3 is TGTGCCATCAGGAGACAGGAGACGCAGTATTTT.

This clonotype was detected only a few times. This rearrangement joins TRBV10-3 to TRBJ1-4; a possible D gene is TRBD1 (6 bases). Germline V gives CDR1 ENHRY, CDR2 SYGVKD. With 3 bases removed from V and 8 bases from J, the gap between germline ends came to 10 bases. The CDR3 has 13 amino acids. CDR3 sequence: CAISDRGAEKLFF. CDR3 DNA: TGTGCCATCAGTGACAGGGGTGCGGAAAAACTGTTTTTT.

The rearrangement joins TRBV4-1 to TRBJ1-1; the match to TRBD1 covers 7 bases. The CDR3 extends over 16 amino acids. CDR1 and CDR2 (germline): MGHRA, YSYEKL. V gave up 3 bases and J gave up 0 bases; unmatched junction bases: 7. The CDR3 spells CASSQTFRGLNTEAFF. The CDR3 DNA sequence: TGCGCCAGCAGCCAGACATTCAGGGGGTTGAACACTGAAGCTTTCTTT.

The rearrangement links TRBV2 to TRBJ2-7; D remains ambiguous. CDR3 length: 13 amino acids. V dropped 1 base and J dropped 3 bases, with 7 bases sitting between them. CDR1 SNHLY and CDR2 FYNNEI come from the germline V gene. The CDR3 is CASSEVMIYEQYF. The CDR3 coding sequence is TGTGCCAGCAGTGAAGTAATGATCTACGAGCAGTACTTC.

The genes are TRBV7-2 and TRBJ2-7, with 9 bases lining up with TRBD1. The junction had 9 bases not matched to a gene; V was cut back by 6 bases and J by 3 bases. The CDR3 is 15 amino acids. The germline CDR1 and CDR2 sequences are SGHTA and FQGNSA. CDR3 sequence (DNA): TGTGCCAGCAGTCAAGGACAGGGGACTCGCTACGAGCAGTACTTC. It encodes CASSQGQGTRYEQYF.

V gene TRBV20-1 combines with J gene TRBJ1-6; weak D call: TRBD1 (5 bases). The V gene's germline CDR1 is DFQATT and CDR2 SNEGSKA (reference sequence). V was trimmed by 6 bases and J by 8 bases, leaving 17 bases between them. This CDR3 comprises 14 residues. CDR3 sequence reads: CSAPKAGSDSPLHF. In DNA, the CDR3 is TGCAGTGCCCCAAAGGCAGGGAGTGATTCACCCCTCCACTTT.

V is TRBV5-4 and J is TRBJ2-1; D call uncertain. The CDR3 has 17 amino acids. The V gene's germline CDR1 is SGHNT and CDR2 YYREEE (reference sequence). V was clipped by 4 bases and J by 0 bases, with 17 bases between them. The DNA of the CDR3 is TGTGCCAGCAGCCCCGGACCACCAGCACGCTCCTACAATGAGCAGTTCTTC. Translating it yields CASSPGPPARSYNEQFF. The full variable domain, its missing parts supplied by reference TRBV5-4 and TRBJ2-1, is ETGVTQSPTHLIKTRGQQVTLRCSSQSGHNTVSWYQQALGQGPQFIFQYYREEENGRGNFPPRFSGLQFPNYSSELNVNALELDDSALYLCASSPGPPARSYNEQFFGPGTRLTVL.

This clonotype was picked up a small number of times. The chain recombines TRBV6-2 or TRBV6-3 with TRBJ2-7, with D possibly matching TRBD1 (7 bases). Trimming left V 9 bases short and J 7 bases short, with 19 bases between. The germline gives CDR1 MNHEY, CDR2 SVGEGT. This CDR3 contains 13 residues. The CDR3 region has the DNA TGTGCCAGTCGCTACAGGGGCGCGGGGGAGCAGTACTTC. Amino acid sequence: CASRYRGAGEQYF.